This is a list of T cell receptor beta chains from one sample in a study of technical replicates of blood from several donors. Assay used: immunoSEQ multiplex PCR; TCRdb lists only in-frame clones, some missing. Of about 62,000 clones in the sample, about 89% are singletons; the top ten hold around 5.2%. Specimen: PBMCs. Receptors were obtained from a human donor in good health. Some clones in this sample may be carry-over from other donors' samples. The CDR3 runs from the conserved cysteine through the conserved F or W. The order of the fields is J gene, V gene, clone size, D gene, CDR3 DNA, CDR3 protein. A D gene is named only where the DNA matches it firmly. Clone size is stated in some rows and not others, as once, few, many or a class when expanded.

J gene: TRBJ2-5
V gene: TRBV30
clone size: NA
D gene: TRBD2
CDR3 DNA: TGTGCCTCGGGACTAGCGGGAGGAATCGAGACCCAGTACTTC
CDR3 protein: CASGLAGGIETQYF

J gene: TRBJ1-1
V gene: TRBV7-3
clone size: NA
D gene: TRBD1
CDR3 DNA: TGTGCCAGCAGCCCCTGGACAGGGGGGAACACTGAAGCTTTCTTT
CDR3 protein: CASSPWTGGNTEAFF

J gene: TRBJ2-2
V gene: TRBV30
clone size: NA
D gene: NA
CDR3 DNA: TGTGCCTGGAGTAGGGGGACCGGGGAGCTGTTTTTT
CDR3 protein: CAWSRGTGELFF

J gene: TRBJ2-7
V gene: TRBV6-5
clone size: NA
D gene: NA
CDR3 DNA: TGTGCCAGCAGTTCTACATCGGGAGAGCAGTACTTC
CDR3 protein: CASSSTSGEQYF

J gene: TRBJ2-3
V gene: TRBV11-2
clone size: NA
D gene: TRBD2
CDR3 DNA: TGTGCCAGCAGTTTCCCGGGACTAGCGAGAGATACGCAGTATTTT
CDR3 protein: CASSFPGLARDTQYF

J gene: TRBJ2-7
V gene: TRBV7-7
clone size: NA
D gene: NA
CDR3 DNA: TGTGCCAGCAGCCCCGCAGGGTCCTACGAGCAGTACTTC
CDR3 protein: CASSPAGSYEQYF

J gene: TRBJ2-3
V gene: TRBV6-1
clone size: NA
D gene: NA
CDR3 DNA: TGTGCCAGCAGTACCCTAGCGTTCGCAGATACGCAGTATTTT
CDR3 protein: CASSTLAFADTQYF

J gene: TRBJ1-5
V gene: TRBV2
clone size: NA
D gene: TRBD1
CDR3 DNA: TGTGCCAGCAGTGAAGCGCAGGGGACAGGGGGAGGTCAGCCCCAGCATTTT
CDR3 protein: CASSEAQGTGGGQPQHF

J gene: TRBJ1-3
V gene: TRBV30
clone size: NA
D gene: TRBD1
CDR3 DNA: TGTGCCTGGAGTAAGGACAGGGAGTCTGGAAACACCATATATTTT
CDR3 protein: CAWSKDRESGNTIYF

J gene: TRBJ1-2
V gene: TRBV2
clone size: NA
D gene: NA
CDR3 DNA: TGTGCCAGCAGCCCCAGACGGCTCGGGGAAGTAGCTGGCTACACCTTC
CDR3 protein: CASSPRRLGEVAGYTF

J gene: TRBJ2-4
V gene: TRBV5-6
clone size: once
D gene: TRBD1
CDR3 DNA: TGTGCCAGCAGCAAACCAGGGGGCGGGATAAACATTCAGTACTTC
CDR3 protein: CASSKPGGGINIQYF

J gene: TRBJ2-7
V gene: TRBV29-1
clone size: NA
D gene: NA
CDR3 DNA: TGCAGCGTTGCTAGCCCCGAGCAGTACTTC
CDR3 protein: CSVASPEQYF

J gene: TRBJ2-5
V gene: TRBV29-1
clone size: once
D gene: TRBD2
CDR3 DNA: TGCAGCGTTGCGGGGGGTAGAACTGAAGAGACCCAGTACTTC
CDR3 protein: CSVAGGRTEETQYF

J gene: TRBJ2-3
V gene: TRBV5-6
clone size: NA
D gene: TRBD2
CDR3 DNA: TGTGCCAGCAGCAGGGGACTAGCGGGGGCCGGTAGGCAGTATTTT
CDR3 protein: CASSRGLAGAGRQYF

J gene: TRBJ1-3
V gene: TRBV9
clone size: NA
D gene: NA
CDR3 DNA: TGTGCCAGCAGCACGCAGGGGTTCGCTGGAAACACCATATATTTT
CDR3 protein: CASSTQGFAGNTIYF

J gene: TRBJ1-5
V gene: TRBV19
clone size: once
D gene: NA
CDR3 DNA: TGTGCCAGTAGCATGGACAGAATTTATCAGCCCCAGCATTTT
CDR3 protein: CASSMDRIYQPQHF

J gene: TRBJ2-5
V gene: TRBV7-7
clone size: NA
D gene: TRBD2
CDR3 DNA: TGTGCCAGCAGCCTCGGGACTAGCGGCCAAGAGACCCAGTACTTC
CDR3 protein: CASSLGTSGQETQYF

J gene: TRBJ1-3
V gene: TRBV5-6
clone size: NA
D gene: NA
CDR3 DNA: TGTGCCAGCAGCTTGGGGGGGCTCACTGGAAACACCATATATTTT
CDR3 protein: CASSLGGLTGNTIYF

J gene: TRBJ1-5
V gene: TRBV4-1
clone size: NA
D gene: NA
CDR3 DNA: TGCGCCAGCAGCCAAAATGGCTTGGAGGGGCAGCCCCAGCATTTT
CDR3 protein: CASSQNGLEGQPQHF

J gene: TRBJ2-6
V gene: TRBV5-4
clone size: NA
D gene: TRBD1
CDR3 DNA: TGTGCCAGCAGCTTCGGGACAGGGGCTACCTCTGGGGCCAACGTCCTGACTTTC
CDR3 protein: CASSFGTGATSGANVLTF

J gene: TRBJ1-3
V gene: TRBV6-5
clone size: NA
D gene: NA
CDR3 DNA: TGTGCCAGCAGGGGACAAGGAGTGTCAGGAAACACCATATATTTT
CDR3 protein: CASRGQGVSGNTIYF

J gene: TRBJ2-7
V gene: TRBV7-9
clone size: NA
D gene: TRBD2
CDR3 DNA: TGTGCCAGCAGCTTTTCTAGCGGGGGGGTATCCGAGCAGTACTTC
CDR3 protein: CASSFSSGGVSEQYF

J gene: TRBJ2-4
V gene: TRBV5-4
clone size: NA
D gene: NA
CDR3 DNA: TGTGCCAGCAGCTCAGGTGTCAAAAACATTCAGTACTTC
CDR3 protein: CASSSGVKNIQYF

J gene: TRBJ2-2
V gene: TRBV5-1
clone size: NA
D gene: TRBD2
CDR3 DNA: TGCGCCAGCAGCTTGGGCAGGACTAGCGGGACGAACACCGGGGAGCTGTTTTTT
CDR3 protein: CASSLGRTSGTNTGELFF

J gene: TRBJ1-5
V gene: TRBV5-4
clone size: NA
D gene: NA
CDR3 DNA: TGTGCCAGCAGCAGGGGGGGGGATAGCAATCAGCCCCAGCATTTT
CDR3 protein: CASSRGGDSNQPQHF

J gene: TRBJ2-1
V gene: TRBV5-8
clone size: NA
D gene: NA
CDR3 DNA: TGTGCCAGCAGCCGGAGGCGGCTAGCCGGCTATGAGCAGTTCTTC
CDR3 protein: CASSRRRLAGYEQFF

J gene: TRBJ2-6
V gene: TRBV5-6
clone size: NA
D gene: NA
CDR3 DNA: TGTGCCAGCAGCCCCAGGGTCTCTGGGGCCAACGTCCTGACTTTC
CDR3 protein: CASSPRVSGANVLTF

J gene: TRBJ2-5
V gene: TRBV7-9
clone size: NA
D gene: TRBD1
CDR3 DNA: TGTGCCAGCAGCATTCGGACAGGGGATCAAGAGACCCAGTACTTC
CDR3 protein: CASSIRTGDQETQYF

J gene: TRBJ2-2
V gene: TRBV9
clone size: NA
D gene: TRBD2
CDR3 DNA: TGTGCCAGCAGCCCCCAGGGAGCGGGGGGTTATACCGGGGAGCTGTTTTTT
CDR3 protein: CASSPQGAGGYTGELFF

J gene: TRBJ1-2
V gene: TRBV6-6
clone size: NA
D gene: NA
CDR3 DNA: TGTGCCAGCAGTTACGATATGGAGAGCGGTGGCTACACCTTC
CDR3 protein: CASSYDMESGGYTF

J gene: TRBJ2-5
V gene: TRBV9
clone size: NA
D gene: TRBD2
CDR3 DNA: TGTGCCAGCAGCGCTACCCTAGCGGGAGGGCGGGAGACCCAGTACTTC
CDR3 protein: CASSATLAGGRETQYF

J gene: TRBJ2-3
V gene: TRBV18
clone size: NA
D gene: TRBD2
CDR3 DNA: TGTGCCAGCTCACCGAGGCTAGCGGGAGCGGTAGATACGCAGTATTTT
CDR3 protein: CASSPRLAGAVDTQYF

J gene: TRBJ2-7
V gene: TRBV11-2
clone size: once
D gene: NA
CDR3 DNA: TGTGCCAGCAGCCCATGGACTGGAGAGGAGCAGTACTTC
CDR3 protein: CASSPWTGEEQYF

J gene: TRBJ2-7
V gene: TRBV7-9
clone size: NA
D gene: NA
CDR3 DNA: TGTGCCAGCAGCTTAGTCACAGGATGGTCTTGGGATTTTTCCTACGAGCAGTACTTC
CDR3 protein: CASSLVTGWSWDFSYEQYF

J gene: TRBJ2-7
V gene: TRBV7-2
clone size: once
D gene: TRBD1
CDR3 DNA: TGTGCCAGCAGCACCACAGGGGGGAGGGAGCAGTACTTC
CDR3 protein: CASSTTGGREQYF

J gene: TRBJ1-2
V gene: TRBV7-2
clone size: NA
D gene: NA
CDR3 DNA: TGTGCCAGCAGCTTAGATCCACCCCCGGGGTATGGCTACACCTTC
CDR3 protein: CASSLDPPPGYGYTF

J gene: TRBJ1-1
V gene: TRBV9
clone size: NA
D gene: NA
CDR3 DNA: TGTGCCAGCAGCGTGGCGGGCGCGAACACTGAAGCTTTCTTT
CDR3 protein: CASSVAGANTEAFF

J gene: TRBJ2-7
V gene: TRBV29-1
clone size: NA
D gene: NA
CDR3 DNA: TGCAGCGTTGTTGGCGGGGCCAGCTCCTACGAGCAGTACTTC
CDR3 protein: CSVVGGASSYEQYF

J gene: TRBJ1-2
V gene: TRBV7-9
clone size: once
D gene: TRBD1
CDR3 DNA: TGTGCCAGCAGCAAAGGGGGGACAGGGTTTGACGGCTACACCTTC
CDR3 protein: CASSKGGTGFDGYTF

J gene: TRBJ1-1
V gene: TRBV18
clone size: NA
D gene: TRBD1
CDR3 DNA: TGTGCCAGCTCACCACCAGGGACAGTGATGAACACTGAAGCTTTCTTT
CDR3 protein: CASSPPGTVMNTEAFF

J gene: TRBJ2-1
V gene: TRBV29-1
clone size: NA
D gene: NA
CDR3 DNA: TGCAGCGTTGACCGGGGAGTCAATGAGCAGTTCTTC
CDR3 protein: CSVDRGVNEQFF